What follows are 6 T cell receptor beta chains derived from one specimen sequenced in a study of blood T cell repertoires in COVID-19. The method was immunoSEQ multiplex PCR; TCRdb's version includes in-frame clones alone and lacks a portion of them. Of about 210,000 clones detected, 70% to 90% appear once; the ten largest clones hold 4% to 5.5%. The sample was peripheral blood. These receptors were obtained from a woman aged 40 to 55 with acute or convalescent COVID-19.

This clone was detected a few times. The CDR3 coding sequence is TGTGCCAGTAGTATCCCGACAGGGAATTCACCCCTCCACTTT. It translates to CASSIPTGNSPLHF. The rearrangement uses TRBV19 and TRBJ1-6, with 7 nucleotides matching TRBD1. With 3 bases clipped from V and 7 bases from J, the junction kept 3 bases outside the gene matches. The CDR3 covers 14 residues. The germline CDR1 and CDR2 sequences are LNHDA and SQIVND (reference sequence).

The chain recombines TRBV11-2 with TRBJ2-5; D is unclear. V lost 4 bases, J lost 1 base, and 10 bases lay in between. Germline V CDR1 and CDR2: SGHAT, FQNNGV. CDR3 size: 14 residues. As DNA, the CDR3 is TGTGCCAGCAGCTCAGACACTCCCCAAGAGACCCAGTACTTC. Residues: CASSSDTPQETQYF.

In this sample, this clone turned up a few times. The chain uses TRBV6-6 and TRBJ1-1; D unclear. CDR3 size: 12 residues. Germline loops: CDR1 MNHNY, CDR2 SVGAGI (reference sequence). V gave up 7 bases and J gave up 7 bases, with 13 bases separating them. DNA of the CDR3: TGTGCCAGCATGTTGAGCGGCCTTGAAGCTTTCTTT. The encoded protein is CASMLSGLEAFF.

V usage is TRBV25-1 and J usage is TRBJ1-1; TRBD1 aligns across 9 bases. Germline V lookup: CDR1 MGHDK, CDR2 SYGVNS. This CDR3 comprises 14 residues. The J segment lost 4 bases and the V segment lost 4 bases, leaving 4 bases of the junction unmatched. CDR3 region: CASSAKTGGTEAFF. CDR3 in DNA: TGTGCCAGCAGTGCAAAGACAGGGGGCACTGAAGCTTTCTTT.

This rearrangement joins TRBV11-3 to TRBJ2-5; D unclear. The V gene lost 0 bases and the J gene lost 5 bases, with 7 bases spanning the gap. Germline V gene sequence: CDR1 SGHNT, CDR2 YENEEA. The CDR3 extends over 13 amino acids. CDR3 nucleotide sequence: TGTGCCAGCAGCTTAGACTCCCGGGAGACCCAGTACTTC. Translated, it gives CASSLDSRETQYF.

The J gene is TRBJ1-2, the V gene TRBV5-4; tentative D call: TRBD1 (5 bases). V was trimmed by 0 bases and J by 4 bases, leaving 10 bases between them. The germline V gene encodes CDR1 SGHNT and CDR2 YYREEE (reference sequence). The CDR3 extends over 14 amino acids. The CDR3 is CASSLGGEAYGYTF. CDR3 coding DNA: TGTGCCAGCAGCTTGGGGGGGGAGGCCTATGGCTACACCTTC.